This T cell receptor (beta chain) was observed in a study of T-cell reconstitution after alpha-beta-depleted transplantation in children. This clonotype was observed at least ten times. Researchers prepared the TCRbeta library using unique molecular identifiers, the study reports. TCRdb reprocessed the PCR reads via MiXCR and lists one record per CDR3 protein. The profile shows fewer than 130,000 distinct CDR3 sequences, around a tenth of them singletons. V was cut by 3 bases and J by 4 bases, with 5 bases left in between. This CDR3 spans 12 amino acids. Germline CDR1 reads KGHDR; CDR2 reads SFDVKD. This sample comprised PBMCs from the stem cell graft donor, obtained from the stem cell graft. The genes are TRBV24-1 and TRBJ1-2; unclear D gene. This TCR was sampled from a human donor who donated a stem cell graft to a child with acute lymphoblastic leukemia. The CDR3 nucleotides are TGTGCCACCAGTGATAGAGGCTATGGCTACACCTTC. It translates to CATSDRGYGYTF.